What follows describes a single T cell receptor (beta chain). The antigen is not known. Germline V gives CDR1 SGHVS, CDR2 FNYEAQ. This CDR3 has 13 amino acids. Trimming left V 5 bases short and J 7 bases short, with 14 bases between. This sample is drawn from a study of cytomegalovirus exposure and HLA in healthy donors. Study results and limitations: Indistinguishable V segments such as TRBV6-2 and TRBV6-3 were excluded.

The PCR had 60 Vbeta and 13 Jbeta primers. Measured with immunoSEQ multiplex PCR; TCRdb has only the in-frame clones, and not every one. The table shows roughly 200,000 clones, with roughly 79% occurring only once. Sequenced material: PBMCs. The receptor comes from a man younger than 45 in good health and CMV-seronegative. The chain combines TRBV7-6 with TRBJ2-5; D is perhaps TRBD1 (5 bases). The CDR3 region is CASSKDNFGTQYF. The CDR3 DNA sequence: TGTGCCAGCAGCAAGGACAACTTCGGGACCCAGTACTTC.